This T cell receptor (beta chain) comes out of a study of identical twins. To note about this clonotype: The antigen remains unidentified.

Whole-study results and caveats: Abundant cord blood beta clonotypes carried fewer insertions; memory repertoires showed none. Out-of-frame beta chain sequences displayed weaker excess sharing between twins. The conclusions drew on cross-sectional statistical analysis instead of tracking the same donors. Models came in too low on out-of-frame TCR alpha sharing in monozygotic twins.

MiXCR, run by TCRdb on the 5' RACE reads, gives a single entry per CDR3 protein. The sample lists 510,000 or so distinct CDR3 sequences; roughly 15% were seen once. The CDR3 contains 17 residues. V lost 3 bases, J lost 0 bases, and 14 bases lay in between. CDR1 and CDR2 from the germline V gene are KGHSH and LQKENI. This sample was shared with a second study, whose subject was yellow fever vaccine responses in identical twins.

This receptor was taken from a young woman in good health. The rearrangement uses TRBV18 and TRBJ2-2, with a weak D call TRBD1 (6 bases). The sequenced sample consisted of CD4+ T cells sorted from blood. As DNA, the CDR3 is TGTGCCAGCTCACCCCTCGGACAGAACACGAACACCGGGGAGCTGTTTTTT. Translating gives CASSPLGQNTNTGELFF.